The 3 T cell receptor beta chains presented below share a single source sample, sequenced in a study of shared clonotypes between healthy human individuals. The naive CD8 population came from CD45RO-negative cells selected for CCR7, without terminally differentiated effector memory CD45RA+ cells. Some clones are missing from TCRdb's copy, which holds only in-frame ones; the method was immunoSEQ multiplex PCR. The data hold about 700,000 clones, with about 90% observed a single time. The sequenced material came from naive CD8+ T cells sorted from blood. The receptors here all came from a man younger than 40 in good health.

By frequency in the sample, this clone is medium-sized. CDR3 loop: CASSVERTAEQYF. In nucleotides, the CDR3 is TGTGCCAGCAGCGTAGAAAGGACAGCCGAGCAGTACTTC. The chain combines TRBV9 with TRBJ2-7, with a possible D match to TRBD1 (6 bases). The CDR3 runs 13 residues. V was clipped by 0 bases and J by 6 bases, with 10 bases between them. Germline values: CDR1 SGDLS, CDR2 YYNGEE. Full variable domain (outside the CDR3, taken from reference TRBV9 and TRBJ2-7): DSGVTQTPKHLITATGQRVTLRCSPRSGDLSVYWYQQSLDQGLQFLIQYYNGEERAKGNILERFSAQQFPDLHSELNLSSLELGDSALYFCASSVERTAEQYFGPGTRLTVT.

The V gene is TRBV9, the J gene TRBJ2-3; the match to TRBD2 covers 7 bases. Unmatched junction bases numbered 9, after V lost 4 bases and J lost 4 bases. The CDR3 contains 15 residues. Germline CDR1 SGDLS, CDR2 YYNGEE. As DNA, the CDR3 is TGTGCCAGCAGCCCCGGCGGGGGAGCGGCAGATACGCAGTATTTT. The encoded protein is CASSPGGGAADTQYF.

The genes are TRBV7-9 and TRBJ1-2; no definite D call. Germline CDR1 reads SEHNR; CDR2 reads FQNEAQ (reference sequence). The V end lost 3 bases, the J end lost 2 bases, and 7 bases lay between the germline ends. This CDR3 spans 13 amino acids. The DNA for the CDR3 is TGTGCCAGCAGCTTGCTAGAAAACTATGGCTACACCTTC. It codes for CASSLLENYGYTF.